The 27 T cell receptor beta chains below all came from one sample that was sequenced in a study of memory CD4+ T cells and cytomegalovirus serostatus (dated by TCRdb to the late 2010s). Single viable CD3+CD4+CD8-CD45RO+ cells were sorted as memory CD4+ T cells on a FACSAria II. Library generation was performed with the immunoSEQ multiplex PCR assay. This is the immuneACCESS table as TCRdb keeps it, with only in-frame sequences that have V and J called. A part of the clones is gone; compared with another copy, unresolved V genes explain less than half, and the rest is unexplained. The sample records 80,000 to 100,000 clones, around 80% of which are singletons. The ten largest account for around 3.6% of the sample. Material for sequencing was memory CD4+ T cells from blood. These receptors were collected from an adult in good health and CMV-seropositive.

The chain employs TRBV7-9 and TRBJ1-2; weak D call: TRBD1 (5 bases). The CDR3 is 17 amino acids. Germline CDR1 is SEHNR and CDR2 is FQNEAQ (reference sequence). V lost 5 bases and J lost 6, with 25 bases in between. The CDR3 loop reads CASSVYPGTPFENGYTF. The CDR3 coding sequence is TGTGCCAGCAGCGTATATCCGGGGACCCCATTCGAAAATGGCTACACCTTC.

Comments on this clone: A junction end diverges from the germline sequence, so it may reflect a read error. The chain combines TRBV2 with TRBJ2-4; weak D call: TRBD1 (6 bases). This CDR3 has 16 amino acids. CDR1 and CDR2 from the germline V gene are SNHLY and FYNNEI. DNA of the CDR3: TGTGCCGGCAGTCCCGGACAGAACTTAGCCAAAAACATTCAGTACTTC. Its translation is CAGSPGQNLAKNIQYF.

The rearrangement uses TRBV7-2 and TRBJ2-2, with D maybe TRBD2 (5 bases). Germline V CDR1 and CDR2: SGHTA, FQGNSA. The CDR3 totals 15 residues. V lost 5 bases and J lost 4, with 14 bases in between. As DNA, the CDR3 is TGTGCCAGCAGCGCCAGCGGAACCACCACCGGGGAGCTGTTTTTT. This translates into CASSASGTTTGELFF.

This clone has just one count. This chain uses TRBV19 with TRBJ2-2, with 8 bases that match TRBD1. This CDR3 has 14 amino acids. Germline CDR1 reads LNHDA; CDR2 reads SQIVND (reference sequence). The trim removed 7 bases at V and 4 bases at J, leaving 5 bases unmatched. CDR3 in DNA: TGTGCCAGTACCCGGACAGGGCCCACCGGGGAGCTGTTTTTT. As protein: CASTRTGPTGELFF.

This clone was picked up a small number of times. CDR3 amino acids: CASSPAVNQPQHF. CDR3 coding DNA: TGTGCCAGCTCACCGGCGGTAAATCAGCCCCAGCATTTT. The V call is TRBV18, the J call TRBJ1-5; the D is unclear. Germline CDR1 and CDR2: KGHSH and LQKENI. The CDR3 loop spans 13 amino acids. V lost 3 bases, J lost 4 bases, and 7 bases lay in between.

The V and J genes are TRBV7-6 and TRBJ1-2, with D perhaps TRBD1 (6 bases). The V gene's germline CDR1 is SGHVS and CDR2 FNYEAQ. This CDR3 is built from 15 residues. Deletions cut 2 bases from V and 4 bases from J, with 14 bases between. Written as DNA, the CDR3 is TGTGCCAGCAGCTTATCCAGGGGTGGTGGCTATGGCTACACCTTC. It translates to CASSLSRGGGYGYTF. Filled out from reference TRBV7-6 and TRBJ1-2, the complete variable domain reads GAGVSQSPRYKVTKRGQDVALRCDPISGHVSLYWYRQALGQGPEFLTYFNYEAQQDKSGLPNDRFSAERPEGSISTLTIQRTEQRDSAMYRCASSLSRGGGYGYTFGSGTRLTVV.

The chain combines TRBV4-1 with TRBJ2-2, with TRBD2 matching 7 bases. CDR3 size: 17 residues. V was clipped by 1 base and J by 6 bases; unmatched bases: 11. Per the germline V gene, CDR1 is MGHRA and CDR2 is YSYEKL. The CDR3, as DNA: TGCGCCAGCAGCCAAGGCGGCGGGAGTGGGTTCCCCGGGGAGCTGTTTTTT. The encoded protein is CASSQGGGSGFPGELFF.

The chain carries TRBV10-2 and TRBJ1-1; 9 bases agree with TRBD1. The CDR3 extends over 12 amino acids. The J segment lost 3 bases and the V segment lost 9 bases, leaving 2 bases of the junction unmatched. The germline V gene has CDR1 WSHSY and CDR2 SAAADI. In DNA form, the CDR3 reads TGCGCCAGTCGGACAGGGGACACTGAAGCTTTCTTT. It yields the protein CASRTGDTEAFF.

In this sample, this clone turned up once. CDR3 in DNA: TGTGCCAGTAGTATAGTAGGGGACACTGGCTACACCTTC. It specifies CASSIVGDTGYTF. This chain connects TRBV19 to TRBJ1-2, with D perhaps TRBD1 (6 bases). The CDR3 runs to 13 residues. With 1 base removed from V and 7 bases from J, the gap between germline ends came to 10 bases. Germline-derived CDR1 and CDR2 are LNHDA and SQIVND (reference sequence). Together with reference TRBV19 and TRBJ1-2, the CDR3 gives the full variable domain: DGGITQSPKYLFRKEGQNVTLSCEQNLNHDAMYWYRQDPGQGLRLIYYSQIVNDFQKGDIAEGYSVSREKKESFPLTVTSAQKNPTAFYLCASSIVGDTGYTFGSGTRLTVV.

This clone showed up just once. J is TRBJ2-1 and V is TRBV7-9; 10 bases fit TRBD2. CDR1 is SEHNR, CDR2 FQNEAQ, per germline (reference sequence). With V trimmed by 3 bases and J by 8 bases, 7 bases remained unmatched. The CDR3 spans 15 residues. The CDR3 DNA reads TGTGCCAGCAGCTTTTCTAGCGGGAGAGGGGATGAGCAGTTCTTC. Translating it yields CASSFSSGRGDEQFF.

V usage is TRBV27 and J usage is TRBJ1-2; no clear D. The CDR3 has 14 residues. V lost 5 bases to trimming and J lost 0 bases, with 10 bases between them. From germline, CDR1 is MNHEY and CDR2 SMNVEV (reference sequence). In nucleotides, the CDR3 is TGTGCCAGCAGTAGAGGACGCACTAACTATGGCTACACCTTC. It translates to CASSRGRTNYGYTF.

The J gene is TRBJ1-6, the V gene TRBV5-6; D is unresolved. Germline CDR1 is SGHDT and CDR2 is YYEEEE. The CDR3 has 14 amino acids. The V end was cut by 0 bases, the J end by 6 bases, with 7 bases between. The CDR3 coding sequence is TGTGCCAGCAGCTTGGGCCGCATTAATTCACCCCTCCACTTT. It codes for CASSLGRINSPLHF. The entire variable domain, with the rest obtained from reference TRBV5-6 and TRBJ1-6, is as follows: DAGVTQSPTHLIKTRGQQVTLRCSPKSGHDTVSWYQQALGQGPQFIFQYYEEEERQRGNFPDRFSGHQFPNYSSELNVNALLLGDSALYLCASSLGRINSPLHFGNGTRLTVT.

V usage is TRBV28 and J usage is TRBJ1-3, with 10 bases lining up with TRBD1. The trim removed 7 bases at V and 2 bases at J, leaving 8 bases unmatched. This CDR3 has 16 residues. From germline, CDR1 is MDHEN and CDR2 SYDVKM. DNA for the CDR3: TGTGCCAGCACCGATCCCGGGACAGGGGCTGGAAACACCATATATTTT. Amino acids: CASTDPGTGAGNTIYF.

The rearrangement links TRBV2 to TRBJ2-2, with 9 bases that match TRBD1. Germline CDR1 reads SNHLY; CDR2 reads FYNNEI. V dropped 5 bases and J dropped 5; count of bases not matched to a gene: 6. The CDR3 length is 15 residues. The CDR3 here is CASSSGQGRTGELFF. Written as DNA, the CDR3 is TGTGCCAGCAGTTCGGGACAGGGTAGGACCGGGGAGCTGTTTTTT.

The chain has TRBV6-5 and TRBJ1-3; D is undetermined. In germline, CDR1 is MNHEY, CDR2 SVGAGI. V dropped 2 bases and J dropped 4 bases, with 9 bases sitting between them. The CDR3 runs 14 residues. In DNA, the CDR3 is TGTGCCAGCAGTTACGACACGGAGGGAAACACCATATATTTT. This translates into CASSYDTEGNTIYF.

This rearrangement joins TRBV29-1 to TRBJ1-1; no firm D call. The V and J ends lost 4 bases and 1 base respectively, with 7 bases between them. Germline V gene sequence: CDR1 SQVTM, CDR2 ANQGSEA. This CDR3 is 12 amino acids long. Written as DNA, the CDR3 is TGCAGCGTTGTCAGGCAGAACACTGAAGCTTTCTTT. Protein: CSVVRQNTEAFF.

This chain links TRBV6-6 with TRBJ2-1, with unresolved D. CDR3 size: 15 residues. Deletions cut 7 bases from V and 3 bases from J, with 16 bases between. CDR1 and CDR2 (germline): MNHNY, SVGAGI (reference sequence). The CDR3 reads CASTSLNSVYNEQFF. CDR3 coding DNA: TGTGCCAGCACCTCCTTAAACAGTGTCTACAATGAGCAGTTCTTC.

This chain joins TRBV10-3 and TRBJ2-1, with TRBD2 matching over 10 bases. Germline V gene lookup returns CDR1 ENHRY and CDR2 SYGVKD. V lost 8 bases to trimming and J lost 7 bases; unmatched junction nucleotides: 5. The CDR3 is 13 amino acids. The CDR3 DNA reads as TGTGCCATCGGGACTAGCGCGGGGAATGAGCAGTTCTTC. It specifies CAIGTSAGNEQFF.

The V call is TRBV4-2, the J call TRBJ1-1, with D hard to call. The germline CDR1 and CDR2 sequences are LGHNA and YNFKEQ. Trimming removed 3 bases from V and 0 bases from J, with 8 bases in between. The CDR3 length is 14 residues. The CDR3: CASSHRDMNTEAFF. The CDR3 coding sequence is TGTGCCAGCAGCCACCGGGATATGAACACTGAAGCTTTCTTT.

This clone was counted once. J is TRBJ1-5 and V is TRBV4-1, with 10 bases matching TRBD1. The germline CDR1 and CDR2 sequences are MGHRA and YSYEKL. Germline trimming cut 1 base from V and 2 bases from J; bases unmatched to any gene: 2. The length of the CDR3 is 16 residues. CDR3 protein: CASSQVGTGGNQPQHF. The CDR3 DNA sequence: TGCGCCAGCAGCCAAGTCGGGACAGGGGGCAATCAGCCCCAGCATTTT.

The genes are TRBV6-1 and TRBJ2-7; the D gene is possibly TRBD2 (6 bases). Germline V gives CDR1 MNHNS, CDR2 SASEGT. Trimming took 6 bases from V and 1 from J, leaving 16 bases between them. This CDR3 comprises 15 residues. CDR3 sequence (DNA): TGTGCCAGCAGCCAATTTAATAGCGGATCCTACGAGCAGTACTTC. Its protein product is CASSQFNSGSYEQYF.

The V and J genes are TRBV19 and TRBJ1-2; D unresolved. Germline lookup yields CDR1 LNHDA and CDR2 SQIVND (reference sequence). The V gene lost 3 bases and the J gene lost 6 bases, with 8 bases spanning the gap. The length of the CDR3 is 12 residues. As DNA, the CDR3 is TGTGCCAGTAGTATCCGATTTCATGGCTACACCTTC. Amino acid sequence: CASSIRFHGYTF. Complete variable domain (other parts from reference TRBV19 and TRBJ1-2): DGGITQSPKYLFRKEGQNVTLSCEQNLNHDAMYWYRQDPGQGLRLIYYSQIVNDFQKGDIAEGYSVSREKKESFPLTVTSAQKNPTAFYLCASSIRFHGYTFGSGTRLTVV.

V gene TRBV7-3 combines with J gene TRBJ2-3; 7 bases match TRBD1. J was trimmed by 4 bases and V by 2 bases; bases with no gene match: 6. CDR3 length equals 15 residues. The germline V gene encodes CDR1 SGHTA and CDR2 FQGTGA. The CDR3 protein is CASSLVGQTSDTQYF. As DNA, the CDR3 is TGTGCCAGCAGCTTAGTGGGACAGACCTCAGATACGCAGTATTTT. Looking up the rest from reference TRBV7-3 and TRBJ2-3 gives the full variable domain: GAGVSQTPSNKVTEKGKYVELRCDPISGHTALYWYRQSLGQGPEFLIYFQGTGAADDSGLPNDRFFAVRPEGSVSTLKIQRTERGDSAVYLCASSLVGQTSDTQYFGPGTRLTVL.

The V and J genes are TRBV4-2 and TRBJ2-5, with 7 bases that match TRBD1. The CDR3 is made up of 15 amino acids. Germline assignment: CDR1 LGHNA and CDR2 YNFKEQ. Trimming removed 1 base from V and 4 bases from J; junction bases left unmatched: 6. The chain's CDR3 is CASSQGGSGGETQYF. As DNA, the CDR3 is TGTGCCAGCAGCCAAGGAGGCTCAGGGGGAGAGACCCAGTACTTC.

This clone was counted a few times. Other nucleotide sequences in the sample specify the same CDR3. The chain combines TRBV28 with TRBJ2-7; D is perhaps TRBD1 or TRBD2 (7 bases each). The ends were cut back, 6 bases at V and 5 bases at J, with 14 bases in the middle. The germline V gene encodes CDR1 MDHEN and CDR2 SYDVKM. The CDR3 is 13 amino acids. DNA for the CDR3: TGTGCCAGCAGCCCCCAGGGGGGGCACGAGCAGTACTTC. It encodes CASSPQGGHEQYF.

The rearrangement links TRBV6-1 to TRBJ2-7; D gene uncertain. From germline, CDR1 is MNHNS and CDR2 SASEGT. CDR3 length: 13 amino acids. Trimming stripped 3 bases from V and 0 bases from J, with 6 bases between. The CDR3 coding sequence is TGTGCCAGCAGTGACACCTCCTCCTACGAGCAGTACTTC. Residues: CASSDTSSYEQYF.

The V gene is TRBV7-9, the J gene TRBJ2-2, with D hard to call. From germline, CDR1 is SEHNR and CDR2 FQNEAQ (reference sequence). CDR3 length equals 16 residues. Trimming took off 1 base at V and 4 bases at J, with 13 bases between the two ends. The chain's CDR3 is CASSLDLGMGTGELFF. The CDR3 coding sequence is TGTGCCAGCAGCTTAGACCTGGGTATGGGCACCGGGGAGCTGTTTTTT. Full variable domain (missing parts from reference TRBV7-9 and TRBJ2-2): DTGVSQNPRHKITKRGQNVTFRCDPISEHNRLYWYRQTLGQGPEFLTYFQNEAQLEKSRLLSDRFSAERPKGSFSTLEIQRTEQGDSAMYLCASSLDLGMGTGELFFGEGSRLTVL.